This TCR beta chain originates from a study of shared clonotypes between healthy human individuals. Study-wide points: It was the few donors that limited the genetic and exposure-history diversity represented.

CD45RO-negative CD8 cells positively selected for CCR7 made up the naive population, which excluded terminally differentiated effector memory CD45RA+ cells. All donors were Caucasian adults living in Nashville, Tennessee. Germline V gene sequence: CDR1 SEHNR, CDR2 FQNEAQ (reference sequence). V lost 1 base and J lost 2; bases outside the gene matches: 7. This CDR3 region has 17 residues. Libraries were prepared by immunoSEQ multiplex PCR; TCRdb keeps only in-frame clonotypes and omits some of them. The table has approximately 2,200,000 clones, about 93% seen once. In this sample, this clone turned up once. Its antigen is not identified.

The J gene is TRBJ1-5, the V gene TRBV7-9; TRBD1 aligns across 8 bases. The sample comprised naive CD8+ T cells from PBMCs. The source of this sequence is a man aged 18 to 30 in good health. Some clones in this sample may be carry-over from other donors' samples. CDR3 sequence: CASSLGGQGARNQPQHF. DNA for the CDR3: TGTGCCAGCAGCTTAGGGGGTCAGGGGGCGCGCAATCAGCCCCAGCATTTT.